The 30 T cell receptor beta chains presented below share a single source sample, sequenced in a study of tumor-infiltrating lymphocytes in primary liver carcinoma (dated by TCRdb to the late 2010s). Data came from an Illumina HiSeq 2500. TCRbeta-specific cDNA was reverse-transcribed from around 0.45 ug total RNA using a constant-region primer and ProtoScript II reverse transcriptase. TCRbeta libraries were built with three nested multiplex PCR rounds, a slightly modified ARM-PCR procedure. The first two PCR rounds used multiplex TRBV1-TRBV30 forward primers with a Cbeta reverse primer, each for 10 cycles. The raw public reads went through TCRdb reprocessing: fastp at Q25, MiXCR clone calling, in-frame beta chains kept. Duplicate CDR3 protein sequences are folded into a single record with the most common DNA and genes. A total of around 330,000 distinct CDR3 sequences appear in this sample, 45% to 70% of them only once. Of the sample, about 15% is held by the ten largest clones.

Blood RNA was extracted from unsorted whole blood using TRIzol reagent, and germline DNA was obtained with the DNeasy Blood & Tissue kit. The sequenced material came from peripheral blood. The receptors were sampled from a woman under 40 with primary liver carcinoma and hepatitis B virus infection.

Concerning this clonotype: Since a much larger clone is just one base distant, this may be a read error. As DNA, the CDR3 is TGTGCCAGCAGTCGGACTATCTGGACAGATACGCAGTATTTT. Protein sequence: CASSRTIWTDTQYF. The chain recombines TRBV5-6 with TRBJ2-3; a possible D gene is TRBD2 (6 bases). Germline V lookup: CDR1 SGHDT, CDR2 YYEEEE. This CDR3 contains 14 residues. Deletions cut 5 bases from V and 3 bases from J, with 13 bases between.

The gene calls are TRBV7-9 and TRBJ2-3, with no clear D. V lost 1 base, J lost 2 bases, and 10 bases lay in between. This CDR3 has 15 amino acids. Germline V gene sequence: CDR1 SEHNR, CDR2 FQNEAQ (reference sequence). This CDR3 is CASSLGRSYTDTQYF. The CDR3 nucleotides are TGTGCCAGCAGCTTAGGGCGGAGCTACACAGATACGCAGTATTTT.

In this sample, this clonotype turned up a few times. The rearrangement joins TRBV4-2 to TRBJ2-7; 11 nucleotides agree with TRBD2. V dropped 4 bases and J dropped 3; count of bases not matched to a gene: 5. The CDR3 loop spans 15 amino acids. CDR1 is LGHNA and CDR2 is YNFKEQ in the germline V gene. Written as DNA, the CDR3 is TGTGCCAGCAGCCGAACCGGGACTAGCGGCTACGAGCAGTACTTC. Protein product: CASSRTGTSGYEQYF.

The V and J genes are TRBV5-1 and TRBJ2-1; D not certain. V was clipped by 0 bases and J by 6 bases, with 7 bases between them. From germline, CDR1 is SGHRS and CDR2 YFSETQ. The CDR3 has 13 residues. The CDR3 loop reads CASSLAVSNEQFF. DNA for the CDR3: TGCGCCAGCAGCTTGGCTGTTTCCAATGAGCAGTTCTTC.

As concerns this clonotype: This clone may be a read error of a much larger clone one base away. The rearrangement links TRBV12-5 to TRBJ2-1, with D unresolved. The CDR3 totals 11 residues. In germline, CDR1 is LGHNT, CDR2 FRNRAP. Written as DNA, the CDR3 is TGTGCTAGAGGTTTCCTGGACGAGCAGTTCTTC. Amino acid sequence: CARGFLDEQFF.

The CDR3 sequence: CASNGQDLNSNQPQHF. The DNA for the CDR3 is TGTGCCAGCAACGGACAGGACCTAAACAGCAATCAGCCCCAGCATTTT. The J gene is TRBJ1-5, the V gene TRBV6-1, with 7 positions matching TRBD1. The CDR3 consists of 16 residues. After removal of 7 bases from V and 1 base from J, the junction contained 10 bases not matched to a gene. Germline CDR1 reads MNHNS; CDR2 reads SASEGT.

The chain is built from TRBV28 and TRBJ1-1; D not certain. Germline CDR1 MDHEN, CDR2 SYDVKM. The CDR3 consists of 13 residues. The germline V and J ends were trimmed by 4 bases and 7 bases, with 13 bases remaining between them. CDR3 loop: CASSSEVPFEAFF. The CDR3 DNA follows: TGTGCCAGCAGTTCAGAGGTCCCCTTTGAAGCTTTCTTT.

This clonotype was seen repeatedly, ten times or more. The CDR3 here is CASRPSGTANSPLHF. The CDR3 bases are TGTGCCAGCAGGCCGTCCGGGACAGCAAATTCACCCCTCCACTTT. V usage is TRBV6-5 and J usage is TRBJ1-6; the match to TRBD1 covers 7 bases. Germline trimming cut 6 bases from V and 7 bases from J; bases unmatched to any gene: 9. This CDR3 contains 15 residues. CDR1 MNHEY and CDR2 SVGAGI come from the germline V gene.

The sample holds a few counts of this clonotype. The CDR3 loop is CASSSPWTDSKETQYF. The CDR3 DNA reads TGTGCCAGCAGCTCACCTTGGACGGATAGTAAAGAGACCCAGTACTTC. The rearrangement uses TRBV7-9 and TRBJ2-5, with D unclear. Germline V gene lookup returns CDR1 SEHNR and CDR2 FQNEAQ (reference sequence). The CDR3 totals 16 residues. Deletions cut 4 bases from V and 3 bases from J, with 18 bases between.

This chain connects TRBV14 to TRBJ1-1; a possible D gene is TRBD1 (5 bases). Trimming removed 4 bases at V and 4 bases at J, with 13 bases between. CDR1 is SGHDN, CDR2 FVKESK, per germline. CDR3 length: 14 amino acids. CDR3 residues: CASSPREGPTEAFF. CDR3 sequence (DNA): TGTGCCAGCAGCCCTCGCGAGGGACCCACTGAAGCTTTCTTT.

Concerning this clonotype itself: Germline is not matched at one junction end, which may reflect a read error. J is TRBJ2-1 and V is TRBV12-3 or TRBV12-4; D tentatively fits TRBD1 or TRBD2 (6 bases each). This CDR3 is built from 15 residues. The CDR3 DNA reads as TGTGCCAGCAGTTACACGGGGGCGGGTTACAGTGAGCAGTTCTTC. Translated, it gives CASSYTGAGYSEQFF.

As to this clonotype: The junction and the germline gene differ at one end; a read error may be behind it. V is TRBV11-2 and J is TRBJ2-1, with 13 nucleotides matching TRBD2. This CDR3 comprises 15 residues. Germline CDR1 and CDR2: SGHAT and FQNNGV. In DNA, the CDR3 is TGTGTCAGCAGCATAGGGACTAGCGGGATTAATGAGCAGTTCTTC. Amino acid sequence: CVSSIGTSGINEQFF.

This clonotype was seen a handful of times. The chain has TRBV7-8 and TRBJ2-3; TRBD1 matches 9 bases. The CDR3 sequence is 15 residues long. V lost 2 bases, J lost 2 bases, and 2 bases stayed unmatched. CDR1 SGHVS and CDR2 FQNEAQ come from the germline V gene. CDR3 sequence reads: CASSLTGGITDTQYF. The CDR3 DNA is TGTGCCAGCAGCTTAACAGGGGGCATCACAGATACGCAGTATTTT.

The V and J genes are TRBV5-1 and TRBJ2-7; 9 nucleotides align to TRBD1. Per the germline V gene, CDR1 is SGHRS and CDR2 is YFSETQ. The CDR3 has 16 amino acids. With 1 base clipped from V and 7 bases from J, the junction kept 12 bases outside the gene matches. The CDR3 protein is CASSLTPGQGNQEQYF. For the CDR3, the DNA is TGCGCCAGCAGCTTGACTCCGGGACAGGGTAATCAAGAGCAGTACTTC.

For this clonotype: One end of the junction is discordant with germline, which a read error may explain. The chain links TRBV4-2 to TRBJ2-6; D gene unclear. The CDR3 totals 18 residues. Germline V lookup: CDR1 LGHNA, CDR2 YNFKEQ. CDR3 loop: CASSRSWNAASVANVLTF. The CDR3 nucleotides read TGTGCCAGCAGCCGAAGTTGGAATGCAGCCTCTGTGGCCAACGTCCTGACTTTC.

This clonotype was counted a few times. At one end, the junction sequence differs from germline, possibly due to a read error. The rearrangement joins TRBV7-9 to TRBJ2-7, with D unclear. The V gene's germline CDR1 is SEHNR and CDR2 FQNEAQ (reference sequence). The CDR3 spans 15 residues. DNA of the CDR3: TGTGCCATCAGCTTGGAATGGAGAGGATTCGCCGAGCAGTACTTC. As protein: CAISLEWRGFAEQYF.

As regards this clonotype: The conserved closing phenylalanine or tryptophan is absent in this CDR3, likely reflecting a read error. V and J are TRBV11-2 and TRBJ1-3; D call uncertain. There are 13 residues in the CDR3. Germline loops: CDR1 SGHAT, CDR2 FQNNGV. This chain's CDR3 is CANSFPGGNTIYL. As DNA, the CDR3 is TGTGCCAACAGCTTTCCCGGAGGAAACACCATATATTTA.

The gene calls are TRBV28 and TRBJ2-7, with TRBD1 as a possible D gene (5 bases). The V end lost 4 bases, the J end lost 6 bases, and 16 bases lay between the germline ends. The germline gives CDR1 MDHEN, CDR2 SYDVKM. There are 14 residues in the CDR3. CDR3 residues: CASSSQLGDGEQYF. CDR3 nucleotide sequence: TGTGCCAGCAGTTCCCAGTTAGGGGATGGCGAGCAGTACTTC.

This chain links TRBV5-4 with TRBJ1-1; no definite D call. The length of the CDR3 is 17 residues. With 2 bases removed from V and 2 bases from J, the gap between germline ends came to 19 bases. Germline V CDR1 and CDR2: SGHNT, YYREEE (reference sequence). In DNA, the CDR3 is TGTGCCAGCAGCTTACTGGCCCCCGCGGGGATAAACACTGAAGCTTTCTTT. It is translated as CASSLLAPAGINTEAFF.

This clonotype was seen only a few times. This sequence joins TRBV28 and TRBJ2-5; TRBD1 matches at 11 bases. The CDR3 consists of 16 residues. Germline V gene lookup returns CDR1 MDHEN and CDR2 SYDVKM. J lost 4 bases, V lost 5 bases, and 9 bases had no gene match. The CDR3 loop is CASSRRTGGFGETQYF. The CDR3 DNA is TGTGCCAGCAGTCGTCGGACAGGGGGCTTTGGAGAGACCCAGTACTTC.

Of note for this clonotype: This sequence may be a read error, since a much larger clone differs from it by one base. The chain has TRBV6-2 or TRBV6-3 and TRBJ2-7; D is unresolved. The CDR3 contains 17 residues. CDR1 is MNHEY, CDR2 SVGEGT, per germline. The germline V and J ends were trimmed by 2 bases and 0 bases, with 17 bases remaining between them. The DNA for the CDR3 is TGTGCCAGCAGTTACCGCCAAGACGATTTCTCCTCCTACGAGCAGTACTTC. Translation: CASSYRQDDFSSYEQYF.

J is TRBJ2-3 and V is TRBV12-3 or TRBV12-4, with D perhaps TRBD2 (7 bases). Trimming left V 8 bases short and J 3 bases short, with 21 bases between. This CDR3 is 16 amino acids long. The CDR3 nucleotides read TGTGCCAGCGACTCTGGGGGGGGCCGGAGTACAGATACGCAGTATTTT. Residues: CASDSGGGRSTDTQYF.

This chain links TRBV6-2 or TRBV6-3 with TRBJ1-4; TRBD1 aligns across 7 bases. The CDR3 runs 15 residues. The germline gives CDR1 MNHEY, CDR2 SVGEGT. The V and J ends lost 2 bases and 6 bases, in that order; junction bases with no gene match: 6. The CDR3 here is CASSYGDRDDEKLFF. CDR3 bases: TGTGCCAGCAGTTACGGAGACAGGGATGATGAAAAACTGTTTTTT.

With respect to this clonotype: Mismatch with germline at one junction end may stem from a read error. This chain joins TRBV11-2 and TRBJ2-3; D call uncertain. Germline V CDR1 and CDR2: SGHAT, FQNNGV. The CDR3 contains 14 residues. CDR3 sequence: CTSSPQTHTDTQYF. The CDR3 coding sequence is TGTACCAGCAGCCCACAAACTCACACGGATACGCAGTATTTT. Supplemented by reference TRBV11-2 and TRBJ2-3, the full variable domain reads EAGVAQSPRYKIIEKRQSVAFWCNPISGHATLYWYQQILGQGPKLLIQFQNNGVVDDSQLPKDRFSAERLKGVDSTLKIQPAKLEDSAVYLCTSSPQTHTDTQYFGPGTRLTVL.

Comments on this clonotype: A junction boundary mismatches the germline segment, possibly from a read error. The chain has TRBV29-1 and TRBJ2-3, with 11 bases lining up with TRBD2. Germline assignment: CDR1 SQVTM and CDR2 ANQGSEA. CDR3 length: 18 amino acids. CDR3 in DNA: TGCTGCGTGAACACGGGTTTCCTAGCGGGAGGACCTTTAGATACGCAGTATTTT. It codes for CCVNTGFLAGGPLDTQYF.

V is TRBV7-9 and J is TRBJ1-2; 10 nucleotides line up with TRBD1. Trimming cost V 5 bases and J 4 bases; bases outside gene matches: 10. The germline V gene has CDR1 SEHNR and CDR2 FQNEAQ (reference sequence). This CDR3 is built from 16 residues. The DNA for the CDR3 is TGTGCCAGCAGCCAGACCGACAGGGGGCATAGCTATGGCTACACCTTC. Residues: CASSQTDRGHSYGYTF.

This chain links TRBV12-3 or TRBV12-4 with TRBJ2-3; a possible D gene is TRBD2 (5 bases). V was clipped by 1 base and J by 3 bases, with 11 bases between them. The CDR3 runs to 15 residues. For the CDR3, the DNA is TGTGCCAGCAGTTTAGTCACGGACTTTACAGATACGCAGTATTTT. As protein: CASSLVTDFTDTQYF.

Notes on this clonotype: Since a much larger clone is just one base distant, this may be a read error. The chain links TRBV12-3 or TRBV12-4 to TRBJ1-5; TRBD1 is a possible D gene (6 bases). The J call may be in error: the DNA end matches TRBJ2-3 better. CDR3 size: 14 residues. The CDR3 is CASSYRDSNQPQYF. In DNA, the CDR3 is TGTGCCAGCAGCTACAGGGATAGCAATCAGCCCCAGTATTTT.

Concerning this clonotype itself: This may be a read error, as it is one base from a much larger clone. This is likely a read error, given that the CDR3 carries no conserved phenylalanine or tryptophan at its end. This CDR3 reads CASSEPGQGREQYL. The CDR3 DNA sequence: TGTGCCAGCAGTGAGCCGGGACAGGGACGCGAGCAGTACCTC. This chain connects TRBV6-1 to TRBJ2-7; TRBD1 matches at 9 bases. The CDR3 runs 14 residues. CDR1 MNHNS and CDR2 SASEGT come from the germline V gene. V trimming: 3 bases; J trimming: 6 bases; junction bases outside the gene matches: 6.

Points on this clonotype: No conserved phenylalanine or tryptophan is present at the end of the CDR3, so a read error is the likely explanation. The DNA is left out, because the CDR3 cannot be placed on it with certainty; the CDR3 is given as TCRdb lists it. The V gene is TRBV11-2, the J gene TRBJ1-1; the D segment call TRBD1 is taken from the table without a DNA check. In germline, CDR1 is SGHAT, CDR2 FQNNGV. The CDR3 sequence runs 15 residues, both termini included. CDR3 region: CANSSTTGFGTEPFV.